This T cell receptor beta chain is drawn from a study of cytomegalovirus exposure and HLA in healthy donors. Points from the study as a whole: The listing of approximately 160 TCR beta chains classed them as cytomegalovirus-associated. Links to common viral pathogens appeared, in a later analysis, for several of the most significant clusters. Accurate prediction of HLA-A and HLA-B alleles (for most subjects) was reportedly achieved from TCR beta sequences.

Germline-derived CDR1 and CDR2 are LNHDA and SQIVND (reference sequence). With V trimmed by 6 bases and J by 5 bases, 7 bases remained unmatched. CDR3 size: 15 residues. The PCR made use of 60 Vbeta and 13 Jbeta primers. Profiling relied on immunoSEQ multiplex PCR, and the TCRdb table lists in-frame clones only, not all of them. The profile shows about 130,000 clones, around two thirds of them singletons. In regard to this clone: What it recognizes is unknown.

V is TRBV19 and J is TRBJ1-6; 7 nucleotides match TRBD1. The specimen was PBMCs. The sequence was collected from a man in his 60s in good health and CMV-seropositive. Here the CDR3 reads CASSNQGQHNSPLHF. The CDR3 DNA reads as TGTGCCAGTAGCAATCAGGGACAGCATAATTCACCCCTCCACTTT.